What follows are 27 T cell receptor beta chains derived from one specimen sequenced in a study of CD8+ T cells in alopecia areata. Sequencing used cDNA as its template, made by extracting RNA and reverse transcribing it. Assay used: immunoSEQ multiplex PCR; TCRdb lists only in-frame clones, some missing. The table shows about 190,000 clones, with just under 65% occurring only once. Treatment specified: oral pan-JAK inhibitor, 5-10 mg twice daily. The starting material was CD4+ T cells sorted from blood, obtained between weeks 49 and 50, from a patient treated with tofacitinib. Every receptor here comes from a human donor with alopecia areata.

The rearrangement joins TRBV5-6 to TRBJ2-7, with TRBD1 as a possible D gene (8 bases). CDR1 is SGHDT, CDR2 YYEEEE, per germline. This CDR3 has 13 residues. Trimming stripped 2 bases from V and 7 bases from J, with 13 bases between. CDR3 bases: TGTGCCAGCAGCTTAGGACAGGGAGGGGAGCAGTACTTC. Its protein product is CASSLGQGGEQYF.

The chain employs TRBV4-3 and TRBJ1-6; D gene uncertain. CDR3 length: 15 residues. Germline V gene sequence: CDR1 LGHNA, CDR2 YSLEER. The ends were cut back, 1 base at V and 9 bases at J, with 13 bases in the middle. CDR3: CASSQADRTRSPLHF. Written as DNA, the CDR3 is TGCGCCAGCAGCCAAGCCGACCGAACACGTTCACCCCTCCACTTT.

As regards this clone: One end of the junction fails to match germline, which may point to a read error. The rearrangement joins TRBV5-1 to TRBJ1-1; D might be TRBD1 (5 bases). From germline, CDR1 is SGHRS and CDR2 YFSETQ. This CDR3 has 13 amino acids. CDR3 sequence (DNA): TGCGCCAGCACCTTGGGGGGGAACACTGAAGCTTTCTTT. Its protein is CASTLGGNTEAFF.

This rearrangement joins TRBV19 to TRBJ1-1, with D maybe TRBD1 (5 bases). The CDR3 sequence is 13 residues long. Trimming stripped 6 bases from V and 3 bases from J, with 11 bases between. Germline V gives CDR1 LNHDA, CDR2 SQIVND (reference sequence). CDR3 loop: CASRPRGDTEAFF. The CDR3 DNA reads TGTGCCAGTAGGCCCCGAGGGGACACTGAAGCTTTCTTT.

This clone was recorded once. The V gene is TRBV28, the J gene TRBJ2-3; no firm D call. CDR3 length: 14 residues. Germline-derived CDR1 and CDR2 are MDHEN and SYDVKM. V lost 2 bases and J lost 5, with 11 bases in between. In DNA form, the CDR3 reads TGTGCCAGCAGTTTAATACAGTTAAGAGATACGCAGTATTTT. Its translation is CASSLIQLRDTQYF.

This rearrangement joins TRBV29-1 to TRBJ2-2, with a possible D match to TRBD2 (6 bases). The CDR3 is 13 amino acids. Trimming pared 4 bases from V and 3 bases from J, leaving 9 bases between. CDR1 is SQVTM, CDR2 ANQGSEA, per germline. CDR3 loop: CSVVGEDTGELFF. Here the CDR3 DNA reads TGCAGCGTTGTAGGGGAGGACACCGGGGAGCTGTTTTTT.

The chain recombines TRBV29-1 with TRBJ1-1, with D unclear. Germline-derived CDR1 and CDR2 are SQVTM and ANQGSEA. V was shortened by 4 bases and J by 2 bases, with 11 bases between the two germline ends. The CDR3 is 13 residues long. The CDR3 is CSVVRRFNTEAFF. The CDR3 coding sequence is TGCAGCGTTGTGAGGCGGTTTAACACTGAAGCTTTCTTT. Full variable domain (missing parts from reference TRBV29-1 and TRBJ1-1): SAVISQKPSRDICQRGTSLTIQCQVDSQVTMMFWYRQQPGQSLTLIATANQGSEATYESGFVIDKFPISRPNLTFSTLTVSNMSPEDSSIYLCSVVRRFNTEAFFGQGTRLTVV.

The rearrangement joins TRBV25-1 to TRBJ1-1; a possible D gene is TRBD1 (6 bases). V lost 6 bases, J lost 4 bases, and 12 bases lay in between. Germline V gives CDR1 MGHDK, CDR2 SYGVNS. This CDR3 contains 13 residues. In nucleotides, the CDR3 is TGTGCCAGCAGCTCTCAGGGGTCCACTGAAGCTTTCTTT. Protein sequence: CASSSQGSTEAFF.

The rearrangement uses TRBV29-1 and TRBJ1-1; 7 bases line up with TRBD1. Germline values: CDR1 SQVTM, CDR2 ANQGSEA. Losses at the gene ends were 1 base for V and 4 bases for J; bases not matched to a gene: 3. The CDR3 extends over 13 amino acids. The CDR3: CSVEGSGGTEAFF. The CDR3 DNA reads as TGCAGCGTTGAAGGGTCAGGGGGCACTGAAGCTTTCTTT.

The V and J genes are TRBV29-1 and TRBJ2-7; TRBD2 agrees at 8 bases. The J segment lost 5 bases and the V segment lost 6 bases, leaving 6 bases of the junction unmatched. The CDR3 length is 12 residues. In germline, CDR1 is SQVTM, CDR2 ANQGSEA. CDR3 DNA: TGCAGCGTAGAGGCGGGGGGTAACGAGCAGTACTTC. Translated: CSVEAGGNEQYF.

The chain links TRBV5-1 to TRBJ2-3; 8 nucleotides line up with TRBD1. Germline V gene lookup returns CDR1 SGHRS and CDR2 YFSETQ. The V gene end was trimmed by 4 bases and the J gene end by 4 bases; junction bases not matched to a gene: 5. The CDR3 runs to 14 residues. The CDR3 is CASSHGQGADTQYF. CDR3 nucleotide sequence: TGCGCCAGCAGCCACGGACAGGGTGCAGATACGCAGTATTTT.

This chain connects TRBV27 to TRBJ1-5, with 7 bases identical to TRBD1. Germline values: CDR1 MNHEY, CDR2 SMNVEV (reference sequence). Unmatched junction bases numbered 19, after V lost 5 bases and J lost 0 bases. CDR3 length: 20 amino acids. CDR3 sequence: CASSRRSAPRGLYSNQPQHF. CDR3 coding DNA: TGTGCCAGCAGTCGCCGCTCGGCTCCGAGGGGGCTATATAGCAATCAGCCCCAGCATTTT.

The gene calls are TRBV25-1 and TRBJ1-2; no clear D. This CDR3 comprises 13 residues. Trimming stripped 2 bases from V and 7 bases from J, with 11 bases between. CDR1 is MGHDK and CDR2 is SYGVNS in the germline V gene. The CDR3 here is CASSELRQVGYTF. CDR3 DNA: TGTGCCAGCAGTGAACTCCGGCAGGTTGGCTACACCTTC.

V gene TRBV7-9 combines with J gene TRBJ2-3; D not resolved. CDR1 and CDR2 (germline): SEHNR, FQNEAQ (reference sequence). Deletions cut 3 bases from V and 6 bases from J, with 7 bases between. This CDR3 is built from 12 residues. CDR3: CASSFPKDTQYF. The CDR3, as DNA: TGTGCCAGCAGCTTCCCTAAGGATACGCAGTATTTT.

This clone appeared a few times. The V and J genes are TRBV29-1 and TRBJ1-1; 8 nucleotides line up with TRBD1. This CDR3 spans 14 amino acids. Germline V gives CDR1 SQVTM, CDR2 ANQGSEA. J was trimmed by 1 base and V by 4 bases; bases with no gene match: 5. The CDR3 region is CSVARTGKNTEAFF. The CDR3 nucleotides are TGCAGCGTTGCCCGGACAGGGAAGAACACTGAAGCTTTCTTT.

The genes are TRBV27 and TRBJ1-2, with D perhaps matching TRBD1 (6 bases). There are 15 residues in the CDR3. Germline V gene data show CDR1 as MNHEY and CDR2 as SMNVEV (reference sequence). V gave up 5 bases and J gave up 0 bases, with 13 bases separating them. CDR3: CASSARGPSNYGYTF. The CDR3 DNA is TGTGCCAGCAGTGCCAGGGGCCCCTCTAACTATGGCTACACCTTC.

CDR3 protein: CSANNRVYGYTF. The CDR3 coding sequence is TGCAGCGCCAACAATAGGGTCTATGGCTACACCTTC. The chain recombines TRBV29-1 with TRBJ1-2, with D uncertain. The CDR3 consists of 12 residues. V lost 7 bases and J 4 bases, leaving 13 bases between the germline ends. Germline loops: CDR1 SQVTM, CDR2 ANQGSEA.

The chain carries TRBV29-1 and TRBJ2-1, with 9 bases identical to TRBD1. V lost 5 bases, J lost 9 bases, and 11 bases stayed unmatched. The V gene's germline CDR1 is SQVTM and CDR2 ANQGSEA. The CDR3 is made up of 14 amino acids. In DNA form, the CDR3 reads TGCAGCGTTAAACCGGGACAGGGCTTAGGTGAGCAGTTCTTC. Its protein is CSVKPGQGLGEQFF.

In its sample, this clone was seen many times. In nucleotides, the CDR3 is TGTGCCAGCAGCGTTGGTACCCTCGGCAGGGCAGACAATGAGCAGTTCTTC. Translated, it gives CASSVGTLGRADNEQFF. The chain uses TRBV9 and TRBJ2-1, with D possibly matching TRBD1 (5 bases). The CDR3 consists of 17 residues. Germline V gene data show CDR1 as SGDLS and CDR2 as YYNGEE. V was pared by 2 bases and J by 5 bases, with 20 bases between.

CDR3 in amino acids: CASKGAGSYEQYF. DNA for the CDR3: TGCGCCAGCAAGGGTGCAGGCTCCTACGAGCAGTACTTC. V gene TRBV23-1 combines with J gene TRBJ2-7; D unresolved. TRBV23-1 is filed as an ORF, its function uncertain. V gave up 7 bases and J gave up 0 bases, with 10 bases separating them. The CDR3 consists of 13 residues.

V and J are TRBV5-6 and TRBJ2-3; D not certain. Trimming shortened V by 4 bases and J by 1 base, and 13 bases separated the two germline ends. The CDR3 is made up of 15 amino acids. Per germline, CDR1 SGHDT and CDR2 YYEEEE. The CDR3 DNA follows: TGTGCCAGCAGCCTCCGGGTTGGGGGCACAGATACGCAGTATTTT. Translated: CASSLRVGGTDTQYF.

This clone turned up a few times. The rearrangement uses TRBV29-1 and TRBJ1-1; D perhaps matches TRBD1 (5 bases). The length of the CDR3 is 14 residues. The germline CDR1 and CDR2 sequences are SQVTM and ANQGSEA. Trimming cost V 4 bases and J 2 bases, with 14 bases left between them. CDR3 region: CSVVGGTYNTEAFF. In nucleotides, the CDR3 is TGCAGCGTTGTAGGAGGGACCTACAACACTGAAGCTTTCTTT.

The CDR3 DNA follows: TGTGCCAGCAGCCAAGATTTCGGTACAGGGGCTGGCACAGATACGCAGTATTTT. Its translation is CASSQDFGTGAGTDTQYF. The chain couples TRBV14 to TRBJ2-3, with TRBD1 identical over 7 bases. Germline CDR1 SGHDN, CDR2 FVKESK. Trimming took 0 bases from V and 1 from J; bases not matched to a gene: 10. The CDR3 loop spans 18 amino acids.

The chain has TRBV25-1 and TRBJ1-1, with TRBD1 identical over 7 bases. The germline gives CDR1 MGHDK, CDR2 SYGVNS. The CDR3 is 13 amino acids. The V and J ends lost 5 bases and 9 bases, in that order; junction bases with no gene match: 9. For the CDR3, the DNA is TGTGCCAGCAGTCTTGAGGACAGGACCAAAGCTTTCTTT. It codes for CASSLEDRTKAFF.

This clone was counted only a few times. The gene calls are TRBV30 and TRBJ2-3, with no clear D. The V gene's germline CDR1 is GTSNPN and CDR2 SVGIG (reference sequence). The CDR3 sequence is 12 residues long. Trimming took 4 bases from V and 4 from J, leaving 9 bases between them. CDR3 sequence reads: CAWTPGSDTQYF. In DNA form, the CDR3 reads TGTGCCTGGACCCCCGGATCAGATACGCAGTATTTT.

This clone was observed a handful of times. The chain joins TRBV29-1 to TRBJ2-1, with 11 positions matching TRBD2. Germline assignment: CDR1 SQVTM and CDR2 ANQGSEA. V lost 7 bases and J lost 5; bases outside the gene matches: 7. CDR3 size: 14 residues. CDR3 region: CSGGLAGLHNEQFF. The CDR3 DNA reads as TGCAGCGGTGGACTAGCGGGTTTACACAATGAGCAGTTCTTC.

The V call is TRBV5-6, the J call TRBJ2-1; no clear D. Germline CDR1 and CDR2: SGHDT and YYEEEE. V lost 1 base to trimming and J lost 1 base, with 9 bases between them. The CDR3 runs 15 residues. Here the CDR3 reads CASSLSAPSYNEQFF. The CDR3 DNA sequence: TGTGCCAGCAGCTTGTCAGCACCTTCCTACAATGAGCAGTTCTTC.